One sample yielded the 21 T cell receptor beta chains listed below, sequenced in a study of blood T cell repertoires in COVID-19. The method was immunoSEQ multiplex PCR; TCRdb's version includes in-frame clones alone and lacks a portion of them. Of around 250,000 clones in the sample, 85% were seen once. Sequenced input: PBMCs or T cells enriched from blood (not recorded which). Source of these receptors: a woman in her forties or fifties with acute COVID-19.

The V and J genes are TRBV5-5 and TRBJ1-3; no clear D gene. Germline V gives CDR1 SGHKS, CDR2 YYEKEE (reference sequence). This CDR3 has 15 residues. Trimming removed 3 bases from V and 0 bases from J, with 10 bases in between. The CDR3, as DNA: TGTGCCAGCAGCTCCGGAGCAATCTCTGGAAACACCATATATTTT. Its protein product is CASSSGAISGNTIYF.

V and J are TRBV7-9 and TRBJ2-7, with D perhaps matching TRBD2 (5 bases). Germline V gene data show CDR1 as SEHNR and CDR2 as FQNEAQ (reference sequence). This CDR3 has 14 residues. V was cut by 6 bases and J by 2 bases, with 14 bases left in between. CDR3 sequence: CASSLRTGTYEQYF. The CDR3 coding sequence is TGTGCCAGCAGTTTACGGACGGGAACCTACGAGCAGTACTTC.

V and J are TRBV25-1 and TRBJ1-1; D ambiguous. The V gene's germline CDR1 is MGHDK and CDR2 SYGVNS. The V end lost 3 bases, the J end lost 11 bases, and 10 bases lay between the germline ends. The CDR3 runs to 11 residues. CDR3 nucleotide sequence: TGTGCCAGCAGTGAGGGCCACCGGGCTTTCTTT. As protein: CASSEGHRAFF.

Note on this clone: The sample contains more than one DNA sequence encoding this CDR3. This sequence joins TRBV6-1 and TRBJ1-5; D possibly corresponds to TRBD1 (6 bases). Per the germline V gene, CDR1 is MNHNS and CDR2 is SASEGT. V was trimmed by 1 base and J by 1 base, leaving 8 bases between them. There are 15 residues in the CDR3. CDR3 sequence: CASSEVQGSNQPQHF. The CDR3 DNA follows: TGTGCCAGCAGTGAAGTGCAGGGGAGCAATCAGCCCCAGCATTTT.

V usage is TRBV4-1 and J usage is TRBJ1-1, with 9 bases fitting TRBD1. The V and J ends lost 0 bases and 8 bases, in that order; junction bases with no gene match: 7. The CDR3 spans 15 residues. Germline CDR1 reads MGHRA; CDR2 reads YSYEKL. The CDR3 DNA is TGCGCCAGCAGCCAAGATGGGACAGGGATTCCGGAAGCTTTCTTT. Protein product: CASSQDGTGIPEAFF.

The chain carries TRBV10-3 and TRBJ1-3; D gene uncertain. The V and J ends lost 6 bases and 0 bases respectively, with 9 bases between them. The CDR3 has 14 residues. Germline-derived CDR1 and CDR2 are ENHRY and SYGVKD. Here the CDR3 reads CAISPPVSGNTIYF. CDR3 bases: TGTGCCATCAGCCCACCGGTCTCTGGAAACACCATATATTTT.

The chain joins TRBV6-5 to TRBJ1-2, with D unresolved. The CDR3 totals 13 residues. V was cut by 6 bases and J by 6 bases, with 14 bases left in between. Germline loops: CDR1 MNHEY, CDR2 SVGAGI. CDR3 sequence (DNA): TGTGCCAGCAGCTTGTCTCCTCGGGATGGCTACACCTTC. This gives the protein CASSLSPRDGYTF.

The chain uses TRBV19 and TRBJ2-2; 8 nucleotides agree with TRBD1. J lost 1 base, V lost 6 bases, and 4 bases had no gene match. Germline CDR1 and CDR2: LNHDA and SQIVND (reference sequence). The CDR3 contains 15 residues. The CDR3 loop is CASRAGTGNTGELFF. The CDR3 DNA sequence: TGTGCCAGTAGAGCCGGGACAGGGAACACCGGGGAGCTGTTTTTT. The full variable domain, its missing parts supplied by reference TRBV19 and TRBJ2-2, is DGGITQSPKYLFRKEGQNVTLSCEQNLNHDAMYWYRQDPGQGLRLIYYSQIVNDFQKGDIAEGYSVSREKKESFPLTVTSAQKNPTAFYLCASRAGTGNTGELFFGEGSRLTVL.

This chain links TRBV6-6 with TRBJ2-7, with 7 bases matching TRBD1. J was trimmed by 4 bases and V by 5 bases; bases with no gene match: 8. Germline CDR1 MNHNY, CDR2 SVGAGI (reference sequence). This CDR3 is built from 14 residues. The CDR3 bases are TGTGCCAGCAGTCGACTGGACAGGCGATACGAGCAGTACTTC. Amino acids: CASSRLDRRYEQYF.

The chain is built from TRBV5-8 and TRBJ2-2; no firm D call. This CDR3 has 14 residues. V lost 3 bases and J 6 bases, leaving 12 bases between the germline ends. Germline CDR1 SGHTS, CDR2 YDEGEE. CDR3 in amino acids: CASSSYYRPGELFF. CDR3 in DNA: TGTGCCAGCAGCTCCTACTACCGTCCCGGGGAGCTGTTTTTT.

This chain joins TRBV7-2 and TRBJ1-5; a possible D gene is TRBD1 (6 bases). This CDR3 comprises 14 residues. Germline CDR1 SGHTA, CDR2 FQGNSA. The ends were cut back, 6 bases at V and 9 bases at J, with 18 bases in the middle. The CDR3, as DNA: TGTGCCAGCAGTTCCGGACAGACAATCATGCCCCAGCATTTT. Translation: CASSSGQTIMPQHF.

The V gene is TRBV15, the J gene TRBJ2-1; tentatively, D is TRBD1 (6 bases). V dropped 1 base and J dropped 5 bases, with 9 bases sitting between them. Germline values: CDR1 LNHNV, CDR2 YYDKDF (reference sequence). The CDR3 has 14 amino acids. The CDR3 is CATSRGTADNEQFF. The DNA of the CDR3 is TGTGCCACCAGCAGAGGGACAGCCGACAATGAGCAGTTCTTC.

The rearrangement uses TRBV11-2 and TRBJ1-2, with 7 nucleotides matching TRBD1. Trimming took 5 bases from V and 2 from J; bases not matched to a gene: 8. The CDR3 is made up of 15 amino acids. The germline V gene encodes CDR1 SGHAT and CDR2 FQNNGV. The CDR3 reads CASSLRQGDNYGYTF. As DNA, the CDR3 is TGTGCCAGCAGCCTAAGACAGGGCGACAACTATGGCTACACCTTC. Filled out from reference TRBV11-2 and TRBJ1-2, the complete variable domain reads EAGVAQSPRYKIIEKRQSVAFWCNPISGHATLYWYQQILGQGPKLLIQFQNNGVVDDSQLPKDRFSAERLKGVDSTLKIQPAKLEDSAVYLCASSLRQGDNYGYTFGSGTRLTVV.

The gene calls are TRBV5-1 and TRBJ1-5; 12 bases are a match to TRBD1. The length of the CDR3 is 15 residues. V dropped 4 bases and J dropped 6; count of bases not matched to a gene: 5. Per germline, CDR1 SGHRS and CDR2 YFSETQ. The CDR3, as DNA: TGCGCCAGCAGCCCTGGGACAGGGGGCGGTCAGCCCCAGCATTTT. It yields the protein CASSPGTGGGQPQHF.

This sequence joins TRBV2 and TRBJ2-5, with 8 bases aligning to TRBD1. The length of the CDR3 is 19 residues. Germline loops: CDR1 SNHLY, CDR2 FYNNEI. Trimming cost V 0 bases and J 4 bases; bases outside gene matches: 16. The CDR3 sequence: CASSEALLGGRGLGETQYF. Written as DNA, the CDR3 is TGTGCCAGCAGTGAAGCGCTTCTAGGTGGCAGGGGGCTGGGAGAGACCCAGTACTTC.

This clone was seen just once. V and J are TRBV6-5 and TRBJ1-5; 7 bases map to TRBD1. V trimming: 5 bases; J trimming: 6 bases; junction bases outside the gene matches: 4. CDR1 is MNHEY and CDR2 is SVGAGI in the germline V gene. The CDR3 is 13 amino acids. The CDR3 DNA is TGTGCCAGCAGTAACAGGGGAGGTCAGCCCCAGCATTTT. Its protein product is CASSNRGGQPQHF.

The rearrangement links TRBV5-1 to TRBJ1-1; a weak D match, TRBD1 (6 bases). Germline values: CDR1 SGHRS, CDR2 YFSETQ. The V end lost 4 bases, the J end lost 0 bases, and 13 bases lay between the germline ends. CDR3 size: 15 residues. CDR3 loop: CASSRDITMNTEAFF. The CDR3 nucleotides are TGCGCCAGCAGCCGGGACATAACAATGAACACTGAAGCTTTCTTT.

The V and J genes are TRBV27 and TRBJ1-1; D perhaps matches TRBD1 (6 bases). The CDR3 length is 12 residues. V lost 4 bases and J lost 11, with 14 bases in between. From germline, CDR1 is MNHEY and CDR2 SMNVEV (reference sequence). The CDR3 region is CASSSRGGTAFF. CDR3 bases: TGTGCCAGCAGTTCCAGGGGAGGGACGGCTTTCTTT.

The chain employs TRBV19 and TRBJ2-1, with TRBD2 matching over 10 bases. The CDR3 loop spans 18 amino acids. Germline CDR1 and CDR2: LNHDA and SQIVND (reference sequence). The J segment lost 8 bases and the V segment lost 1 base, leaving 14 bases of the junction unmatched. The CDR3 coding sequence is TGTGCCAGTAGTATAGGGCTTCCCTCGGTAGCGGGGGGATATGAGCAGTTCTTC. This encodes CASSIGLPSVAGGYEQFF.

This clone was seen a single time. The V and J genes are TRBV19 and TRBJ1-3; no definite D call. The CDR3 has 15 residues. Looked up from germline, CDR1 is LNHDA and CDR2 is SQIVND (reference sequence). Trimming stripped 7 bases from V and 1 base from J, with 14 bases between. The CDR3 coding sequence is TGTGCCAGTACACGTACCTCACAATCTGGAAACACCATATATTTT. This translates into CASTRTSQSGNTIYF.

This clone is a singleton in its sample. The gene calls are TRBV29-1 and TRBJ1-4; 8 bases are shared with TRBD1. The germline gives CDR1 SQVTM, CDR2 ANQGSEA. The CDR3 has 15 residues. V shed 8 bases and J 4 bases; nucleotides not matched to a gene: 12. CDR3 coding DNA: TGCAGCACTTCTTGGGGGACAGGCGGTAATGAAAAACTGTTTTTT. It codes for CSTSWGTGGNEKLFF.